One sample yielded the 23 T cell receptor beta chains listed below, sequenced in a study of blood T cell repertoires in COVID-19. Libraries were prepared by immunoSEQ multiplex PCR; TCRdb keeps only in-frame clonotypes and omits some of them. The table lists under 350,000 clones, around nine tenths of them singletons. Sequencing input: PBMCs or T cells enriched from blood (not recorded which). Every receptor here comes from a woman younger than 30 who had recovered from COVID-19.

Only a few counts were recorded for this clone. The rearrangement joins TRBV2 to TRBJ2-7, with 9 bases aligning to TRBD1. V shed 4 bases, J shed 3 bases, and the junction held 4 bases outside the gene matches. CDR1 SNHLY and CDR2 FYNNEI come from the germline V gene. The CDR3 totals 14 residues. This CDR3 is CASSVNRGLYEQYF. The CDR3 bases are TGTGCCAGCAGTGTAAACAGGGGGCTCTACGAGCAGTACTTC.

This clone has more than one count but fewer than ten. This chain joins TRBV7-2 and TRBJ2-1; 8 bases agree with TRBD1. CDR3 length: 15 residues. V shed 1 base, J shed 9 bases, and the junction held 8 bases outside the gene matches. Germline CDR1 SGHTA, CDR2 FQGNSA. The CDR3 is CASSLVQGAGGEQFF. The CDR3 DNA reads TGTGCCAGCAGCTTAGTTCAGGGGGCCGGCGGTGAGCAGTTCTTC.

The V and J genes are TRBV18 and TRBJ1-1; no clear D. Germline V lookup: CDR1 KGHSH, CDR2 LQKENI. V lost 3 bases to trimming and J lost 5 bases, with 16 bases between them. This CDR3 spans 15 amino acids. The CDR3 nucleotides read TGTGCCAGCTCACCGGCGTTGACCGAGAGGACTGAAGCTTTCTTT. Translating gives CASSPALTERTEAFF.

This chain joins TRBV28 and TRBJ2-7, with a possible D match to TRBD2 (7 bases). Looked up from germline, CDR1 is MDHEN and CDR2 is SYDVKM. This CDR3 region has 14 residues. V was cut by 8 bases and J by 6 bases, with 20 bases left in between. CDR3 loop: CASGGVAGATEQYF. The CDR3, as DNA: TGTGCCAGCGGGGGGGTGGCAGGGGCAACCGAGCAGTACTTC.

This clone was seen a few times. The CDR3 DNA sequence: TGCGCCAGCAGCCCGTCCGGGACAGGGAATCAGCCCCAGCATTTT. As protein: CASSPSGTGNQPQHF. The gene calls are TRBV5-1 and TRBJ1-5; 9 bases are shared with TRBD1. The J segment lost 4 bases and the V segment lost 4 bases, leaving 6 bases of the junction unmatched. This CDR3 is built from 15 residues. CDR1 is SGHRS and CDR2 is YFSETQ in the germline V gene.

This clone was counted between two and nine times. The chain uses TRBV7-9 and TRBJ1-1; weak D call: TRBD1 (6 bases). The V and J ends lost 5 bases and 1 base respectively, with 14 bases between them. The CDR3 consists of 15 residues. Germline V CDR1 and CDR2: SEHNR, FQNEAQ (reference sequence). Here the CDR3 reads CASSPSQGWNTEAFF. CDR3 nucleotide sequence: TGTGCCAGCAGCCCATCACAGGGATGGAACACTGAAGCTTTCTTT.

This clone came up once. The chain is built from TRBV10-1 and TRBJ1-1, with unresolved D. The germline V gene encodes CDR1 WNHNN and CDR2 SYGVQD (reference sequence). V lost 3 bases and J 0 bases, leaving 11 bases between the germline ends. This CDR3 has 15 amino acids. This CDR3 reads CASSDFTAMNTEAFF. The CDR3, as DNA: TGCGCCAGCAGTGACTTTACAGCCATGAACACTGAAGCTTTCTTT.

V gene TRBV7-6 combines with J gene TRBJ2-7, with 10 bases fitting TRBD2. V lost 2 bases to trimming and J lost 3 bases; unmatched junction nucleotides: 10. This CDR3 comprises 17 residues. The germline gives CDR1 SGHVS, CDR2 FNYEAQ. The CDR3 here is CASSLNPTGLAFYEQYF. CDR3 sequence (DNA): TGTGCCAGCAGCTTAAACCCCACGGGACTAGCGTTCTACGAGCAGTACTTC.

The chain uses TRBV5-4 and TRBJ2-3; no reliable D call. Germline values: CDR1 SGHNT, CDR2 YYREEE (reference sequence). The ends were cut back, 0 bases at V and 2 bases at J, with 7 bases in the middle. The CDR3 has 14 amino acids. The CDR3, as DNA: TGTGCCAGCAGCTTGGGCGGCCTCACAGATACGCAGTATTTT. Translation: CASSLGGLTDTQYF.

The chain has TRBV6-5 and TRBJ2-7; 7 bases line up with TRBD2. Germline lookup yields CDR1 MNHEY and CDR2 SVGAGI. With 0 bases clipped from V and 2 bases from J, the junction kept 7 bases outside the gene matches. This CDR3 is 16 amino acids long. The CDR3 coding sequence is TGTGCCAGCAGTTACTCCGTCGGGGGAGGGACCTACGAGCAGTACTTC. This sequence encodes CASSYSVGGGTYEQYF.

The chain employs TRBV30 and TRBJ2-1, with 11 bases aligning to TRBD1. The CDR3 contains 15 residues. Unmatched junction bases numbered 7, after V lost 2 bases and J lost 7 bases. Germline V gene data show CDR1 as GTSNPN and CDR2 as SVGIG (reference sequence). CDR3 amino acids: CAWSTGQGGGNEQFF. CDR3 sequence (DNA): TGTGCCTGGAGTACGGGACAGGGGGGAGGGAATGAGCAGTTCTTC.

The V call is TRBV27, the J call TRBJ1-5; D ambiguous. Germline loops: CDR1 MNHEY, CDR2 SMNVEV (reference sequence). V lost 3 bases and J lost 5, with 8 bases in between. There are 13 residues in the CDR3. The DNA for the CDR3 is TGTGCCAGCAGTTTTTATTCGGATCAGCCCCAGCATTTT. This encodes CASSFYSDQPQHF.

This chain connects TRBV11-2 to TRBJ2-7, with TRBD1 as a possible D gene (6 bases). Between the trimmed V and J ends, which lost 1 base and 4 bases, there was a span of 11 bases. The CDR3 consists of 14 residues. CDR1 and CDR2 (germline): SGHAT, FQNNGV. CDR3 protein: CASSLVGAGYEQYF. In nucleotides, the CDR3 is TGTGCCAGCAGCTTAGTGGGGGCAGGTTACGAGCAGTACTTC.

The gene calls are TRBV2 and TRBJ1-2; D is ambiguous. This CDR3 comprises 12 residues. Germline V gives CDR1 SNHLY, CDR2 FYNNEI. V gave up 6 bases and J gave up 1 base, with 6 bases separating them. The CDR3 here is CASRAVNYGYTF. CDR3 DNA sequence: TGTGCCAGCAGGGCGGTTAACTATGGCTACACCTTC.

The rearrangement links TRBV9 to TRBJ2-7; 7 bases are a match to TRBD1. Per germline, CDR1 SGDLS and CDR2 YYNGEE. This CDR3 has 12 residues. V was clipped by 3 bases and J by 5 bases; unmatched bases: 2. The CDR3 coding sequence is TGTGCCAGCAGCGGTCAGGGGGACGAGCAGTACTTC. This sequence encodes CASSGQGDEQYF.

This clone was detected a few times. This rearrangement joins TRBV6-4 to TRBJ1-5; D is unresolved. From germline, CDR1 is MRHNA and CDR2 SNTAGT. V was trimmed by 1 base and J by 9 bases, leaving 10 bases between them. The CDR3 spans 13 residues. This CDR3 reads CASSDWADTPQHF. The DNA for the CDR3 is TGTGCCAGCAGTGACTGGGCCGATACGCCCCAGCATTTT.

This rearrangement joins TRBV2 to TRBJ1-5; D may be TRBD1 (5 bases). CDR3 length: 12 residues. Germline V gene lookup returns CDR1 SNHLY and CDR2 FYNNEI. Trimming took 5 bases from V and 11 from J, leaving 13 bases between them. In DNA form, the CDR3 reads TGTGCCAGCAGTACGGGGGTGGAGGCCCAGCATTTT. Its translation is CASSTGVEAQHF.

The chain links TRBV7-9 to TRBJ1-1; a weak D match, TRBD1 (5 bases). Germline assignment: CDR1 SEHNR and CDR2 FQNEAQ (reference sequence). Trimming took off 7 bases at V and 0 bases at J, with 15 bases between the two ends. This CDR3 spans 15 amino acids. The CDR3 region is CASTSLGALNTEAFF. The CDR3, as DNA: TGTGCCAGCACCTCCCTTGGGGCTTTGAACACTGAAGCTTTCTTT.

The genes are TRBV15 and TRBJ2-7; TRBD2 might be the D (5 bases). The CDR3 extends over 14 amino acids. Trimming took off 0 bases at V and 4 bases at J, with 10 bases between the two ends. Germline lookup yields CDR1 LNHNV and CDR2 YYDKDF (reference sequence). The CDR3 here is CATSRDLEGYEQYF. The DNA for the CDR3 is TGTGCCACCAGCAGAGATCTTGAGGGATACGAGCAGTACTTC.

The chain uses TRBV6-5 and TRBJ2-1; possibly TRBD1 for D (5 bases). Germline V gene lookup returns CDR1 MNHEY and CDR2 SVGAGI. Trimming removed 10 bases at V and 1 base at J, with 17 bases between. The CDR3 consists of 15 residues. CDR3 bases: TGTGCCATCACCATAGGGGCTCTTTCCTACAATGAGCAGTTCTTC. It is translated as CAITIGALSYNEQFF.

The J gene is TRBJ2-5, the V gene TRBV13; TRBD2 aligns across 11 bases. Trimming cost V 5 bases and J 9 bases; bases outside gene matches: 17. The CDR3 runs 17 residues. Germline V lookup: CDR1 PRHDT, CDR2 FYEKMQ (reference sequence). This chain's CDR3 is CASSPGTSGLQSRAQYF. The CDR3, as DNA: TGTGCCAGCAGCCCGGGGACTAGCGGCCTCCAAAGTAGGGCCCAGTACTTC.

The chain has TRBV9 and TRBJ2-3; TRBD2 might be the D (7 bases). Between the trimmed V and J ends, which lost 2 bases and 11 bases, there was a span of 15 bases. The CDR3 sequence is 13 residues long. The germline V gene encodes CDR1 SGDLS and CDR2 YYNGEE. The CDR3 nucleotides are TGTGCCAGCAGCGTCCTGGGGGGGCGGATGCAGTATTTT. Translation gives CASSVLGGRMQYF. Full variable domain (missing parts from reference TRBV9 and TRBJ2-3): DSGVTQTPKHLITATGQRVTLRCSPRSGDLSVYWYQQSLDQGLQFLIQYYNGEERAKGNILERFSAQQFPDLHSELNLSSLELGDSALYFCASSVLGGRMQYFGPGTRLTVL.

The J gene is TRBJ2-5, the V gene TRBV19; D possibly corresponds to TRBD2 (6 bases). This CDR3 region has 14 residues. Between the trimmed V and J ends, which lost 6 bases and 5 bases, there was a span of 16 bases. Germline V CDR1 and CDR2: LNHDA, SQIVND (reference sequence). The CDR3: CASRDGGAGETQYF. CDR3 in DNA: TGTGCCAGTAGGGACGGAGGGGCGGGGGAGACCCAGTACTTC.